The 21 T cell receptor beta chains presented below share a single source sample, sequenced in a study of T cell repertoires in cytomegalovirus infection. MiXCR, run by TCRdb on the reads, gives a single entry per CDR3 protein. This sample has around 570,000 distinct CDR3 sequences, with roughly 42% found just once. Their cognate antigens are unknown. This specimen was cultured PBMCs, taken from culture after CMV antigen stimulation. The receptors come from a human donor in good health (CMV status not recorded). Some clones in this sample may be carry-over from other donors' samples.

CDR3 in amino acids: CASSRGGKENSPLHF. CDR3 sequence (DNA): TGTGCCAGCAGTCGGGGAGGGAAGGAGAATTCACCCCTCCACTTT. This chain uses TRBV27 with TRBJ1-6; no clear D gene. V gave up 5 bases and J gave up 7 bases, with 15 bases separating them. The CDR3 loop spans 15 amino acids. The germline CDR1 and CDR2 sequences are MNHEY and SMNVEV (reference sequence).

The rearrangement joins TRBV18 to TRBJ1-2, with D uncertain. CDR3 size: 14 residues. Between the trimmed V and J ends, which lost 2 bases and 1 base, there was a span of 8 bases. Germline values: CDR1 KGHSH, CDR2 LQKENI. The CDR3, as DNA: TGTGCCAGCTCACCAGCGACGGATAACTATGGCTACACCTTC. Translation gives CASSPATDNYGYTF.

The chain uses TRBV29-1 and TRBJ2-1; TRBD2 agrees at 10 bases. The J segment lost 0 bases and the V segment lost 5 bases, leaving 13 bases of the junction unmatched. Germline V gene sequence: CDR1 SQVTM, CDR2 ANQGSEA. The CDR3 is made up of 18 amino acids. Written as DNA, the CDR3 is TGCAGCGTTCCTGGGCTAGCGGGAGTCGTTGGCTCCTACAATGAGCAGTTCTTC. Amino acids: CSVPGLAGVVGSYNEQFF.

This clonotype was seen repeatedly, ten times or more. This chain links TRBV7-2 with TRBJ1-2; no definite D call. This CDR3 region has 13 residues. Germline loops: CDR1 SGHTA, CDR2 FQGNSA. V gave up 0 bases and J gave up 6 bases, with 8 bases separating them. The DNA for the CDR3 is TGTGCCAGCAGCTTAGCTAGGGAGGATGGCTACACCTTC. It encodes CASSLAREDGYTF.

V gene TRBV29-1 combines with J gene TRBJ2-1; the D gene is possibly TRBD2 (5 bases). Per the germline V gene, CDR1 is SQVTM and CDR2 is ANQGSEA. The CDR3 loop spans 13 amino acids. Trimming left V 8 bases short and J 9 bases short, with 20 bases between. As DNA, the CDR3 is TGCAGCACAGACCAACGGGATTTGAGTGAGCAGTTCTTC. Encoded protein: CSTDQRDLSEQFF.

The rearrangement uses TRBV7-2 and TRBJ1-1; no clear D gene. The CDR3 length is 17 residues. Germline assignment: CDR1 SGHTA and CDR2 FQGNSA. Between the trimmed V and J ends, which lost 5 bases and 0 bases, there was a span of 19 bases. The CDR3 reads CASSLGGSGSMNTEAFF. CDR3 sequence (DNA): TGTGCCAGCAGCCTGGGTGGGTCCGGATCCATGAACACTGAAGCTTTCTTT.

In its sample, this clonotype was seen once. A much larger clone lies one base from this, so it may be a read error. The CDR3 bases are TGTACCAGTACCCGGGGGGGCTCCTACAATGAGCAGTTCTTC. This gives the protein CTSTRGGSYNEQFF. The chain carries TRBV7-2 and TRBJ2-1; 8 bases agree with TRBD2. J was trimmed by 0 bases and V by 9 bases; bases with no gene match: 4. This CDR3 is 14 amino acids long. Germline CDR1 and CDR2: SGHTA and FQGNSA. Supplemented by reference TRBV7-2 and TRBJ2-1, the full variable domain reads GAGVSQSPSNKVTEKGKDVELRCDPISGHTALYWYRQSLGQGLEFLIYFQGNSAPDKSGLPSDRFSAERTGGSVSTLTIQRTQQEDSAVYLCTSTRGGSYNEQFFGPGTRLTVL.

V and J are TRBV6-1 and TRBJ1-5; D unresolved. The V end was cut by 7 bases, the J end by 2 bases, with 15 bases between. The CDR3 sequence is 15 residues long. Germline V gene data show CDR1 as MNHNS and CDR2 as SASEGT. The CDR3 spells CASKFWDWGNQPQHF. CDR3 in DNA: TGTGCCAGCAAATTTTGGGATTGGGGCAATCAGCCCCAGCATTTT.

This clonotype has a handful of counts. V gene TRBV6-6 combines with J gene TRBJ2-4; no firm D call. V shed 9 bases and J shed 0 bases, with 15 bases lying between them. The CDR3 is made up of 15 amino acids. Germline V CDR1 and CDR2: MNHNY, SVGAGI (reference sequence). CDR3 sequence: CASLGTGEAKNIQYF. The CDR3, as DNA: TGTGCCAGTTTAGGTACGGGTGAAGCCAAAAACATTCAGTACTTC.

This clonotype occurred a few times. The chain uses TRBV7-2 and TRBJ2-7; D remains ambiguous. Between the trimmed V and J ends, which lost 5 bases and 3 bases, there was a span of 14 bases. The germline gives CDR1 SGHTA, CDR2 FQGNSA. The CDR3 sequence is 14 residues long. The CDR3 nucleotides are TGTGCCAGCAGCCCGGTCGGACGGCACTACGAGCAGTACTTC. This sequence encodes CASSPVGRHYEQYF.

This clonotype has only one observation. The J gene is TRBJ2-3, the V gene TRBV20-1; 12 bases agree with TRBD2. The CDR3 covers 14 residues. CDR1 and CDR2 from the germline V gene are DFQATT and SNEGSKA (reference sequence). V was clipped by 5 bases and J by 2 bases; unmatched bases: 2. The CDR3 bases are TGCAGTGCTCTAGCGGGAGGGTTCACAGATACGCAGTATTTT. The encoded protein is CSALAGGFTDTQYF.

The CDR3, as DNA: TGCAGTGCTTCCCCGAACAGGGCGGGCGTCATTCAGTACTTC. This codes for CSASPNRAGVIQYF. J is TRBJ2-4 and V is TRBV20-1; TRBD1 is a possible D gene (6 bases). Trimming cost V 5 bases and J 9 bases, with 20 bases left between them. Germline V gene lookup returns CDR1 DFQATT and CDR2 SNEGSKA (reference sequence). The CDR3 contains 14 residues.

This clonotype has a count of ten or more. This sequence joins TRBV7-2 and TRBJ2-1, with TRBD2 as a possible D gene (6 bases). V was shortened by 5 bases and J by 3 bases, with 11 bases between the two germline ends. Germline V gives CDR1 SGHTA, CDR2 FQGNSA. The CDR3 runs 14 residues. This CDR3 is CASSAYSGYNEQFF. The CDR3 region has the DNA TGTGCCAGCAGCGCCTATAGCGGCTACAATGAGCAGTTCTTC.

This clonotype was detected only a few times. This chain uses TRBV7-2 with TRBJ2-3; unclear D gene. This CDR3 comprises 14 residues. Per germline, CDR1 SGHTA and CDR2 FQGNSA. With 2 bases removed from V and 0 bases from J, the gap between germline ends came to 6 bases. The CDR3 is CASSLMHSTDTQYF. The CDR3 coding sequence is TGTGCCAGCAGCTTAATGCATAGCACAGATACGCAGTATTTT.

This clonotype was picked up a small number of times. The chain uses TRBV11-2 and TRBJ2-7; 7 bases agree with TRBD2. CDR1 is SGHAT and CDR2 is FQNNGV in the germline V gene. The V gene end was trimmed by 1 base and the J gene end by 2 bases; junction bases not matched to a gene: 5. The CDR3 covers 15 residues. CDR3 sequence: CASSLGASGTYEQYF. The CDR3 DNA is TGTGCCAGCAGCTTAGGTGCTAGCGGAACCTACGAGCAGTACTTC.

This chain joins TRBV11-2 and TRBJ1-1; 8 bases are shared with TRBD1. CDR1 is SGHAT, CDR2 FQNNGV, per germline. This CDR3 has 19 residues. V shed 7 bases and J 1 base; nucleotides not matched to a gene: 20. DNA for the CDR3: TGTGCCAGCACCCATCACAGGGGGTCCCCTGTGTCCCCGAACACTGAAGCTTTCTTT. Translating it yields CASTHHRGSPVSPNTEAFF. Variable domain in full (rest from reference TRBV11-2 and TRBJ1-1): EAGVAQSPRYKIIEKRQSVAFWCNPISGHATLYWYQQILGQGPKLLIQFQNNGVVDDSQLPKDRFSAERLKGVDSTLKIQPAKLEDSAVYLCASTHHRGSPVSPNTEAFFGQGTRLTVV.

The rearrangement links TRBV7-2 to TRBJ1-1; the D is unclear. V was trimmed by 0 bases and J by 0 bases, leaving 11 bases between them. Germline V gene sequence: CDR1 SGHTA, CDR2 FQGNSA. This CDR3 has 16 amino acids. The DNA of the CDR3 is TGTGCCAGCAGCTTAGCGTCACGGCTCATGAACACTGAAGCTTTCTTT. The encoded protein is CASSLASRLMNTEAFF.

This clonotype was found a few times. The V gene is TRBV2, the J gene TRBJ1-5; no reliable D call. The germline CDR1 and CDR2 sequences are SNHLY and FYNNEI. The ends were cut back, 3 bases at V and 7 bases at J, with 10 bases in the middle. The CDR3 runs 13 residues. The CDR3 sequence: CASSEWGGQPQHF. The CDR3 nucleotides read TGTGCCAGCAGTGAGTGGGGAGGGCAGCCCCAGCATTTT.

This chain connects TRBV20-1 to TRBJ1-2, with a possible D match to TRBD1 (5 bases). The germline CDR1 and CDR2 sequences are DFQATT and SNEGSKA (reference sequence). The length of the CDR3 is 11 residues. Trimming pared 6 bases from V and 6 bases from J, leaving 11 bases between. The DNA for the CDR3 is TGCAGTGCCCAGGGCGTGGATGGCTACACCTTC. Translating it yields CSAQGVDGYTF.

This clonotype was counted between two and nine times. The V and J genes are TRBV12-3 or TRBV12-4 and TRBJ1-3; a weak D match, TRBD1 (5 bases). V gave up 5 bases and J gave up 2 bases, with 13 bases separating them. This CDR3 comprises 15 residues. The CDR3 sequence: CASSRGARAGNTIYF. The CDR3, as DNA: TGTGCCAGCAGTAGAGGGGCACGGGCTGGAAACACCATATATTTT.

The gene calls are TRBV12-3 or TRBV12-4 and TRBJ2-1; no reliable D call. Trimming took 3 bases from V and 5 from J, leaving 11 bases between them. The CDR3 is 14 residues long. CDR3 loop: CASSFGQRNNEQFF. The CDR3 DNA sequence: TGTGCCAGCAGTTTCGGTCAGAGAAACAATGAGCAGTTCTTC.